The clone carrying this T cell receptor (beta chain) was counted many times. These data originate in a study of T-cell reconstitution after alpha-beta-depleted transplantation in children. Unique molecular identifiers were built into the TCRbeta library. TCRdb processed the PCR reads anew with MiXCR; each CDR3 protein has one entry. The sample shows almost 400,000 distinct CDR3 sequences, roughly 20% of them seen only once. Germline V gives CDR1 DFQATT, CDR2 SNEGSKA (reference sequence). V was shortened by 5 bases and J by 1 base, with 21 bases between the two germline ends. CDR3 length: 16 amino acids.

The sample here was PBMCs from the stem cell graft donor, taken from the stem cell graft. The TCR comes from a human donor who donated a stem cell graft to a child with acute myeloid leukemia. The rearrangement links TRBV20-1 to TRBJ2-7; weak D call: TRBD1 (6 bases). This chain's CDR3 is CSAPYTMTGPSYEQYF. Written as DNA, the CDR3 is TGCAGTGCTCCCTATACTATGACAGGCCCATCCTACGAGCAGTACTTC.